This T cell receptor beta chain was profiled in a study of T cell responses to AZD1222 COVID-19 vaccine. Study-wide findings and caveats: At baseline, seropositivity was found in only a handful of AZD1222 recipients. Regions 160-218 and 743-854 dominated among vaccine-associated CD4 TCRs spanning spike.

The CDR3 sequence is 15 residues long. Germline V CDR1 and CDR2: SGHTA, FQGNSA. The V and J ends lost 5 bases and 2 bases respectively, with 15 bases between them. Here immunoSEQ multiplex PCR was the method, and the copy in TCRdb shows in-frame clones only, minus some. This table has roughly 150,000 clones, approximately 91% appearing once. Details on this clone: Its antigen is unknown.

V gene TRBV7-2 combines with J gene TRBJ1-1, with D tentatively TRBD1 (5 bases). The sequence was collected from an adult who received the AZD1222 COVID-19 vaccine. The sample here was peripheral blood, taken 28 days after the second AZD1222 dose. The CDR3 DNA reads as TGTGCCAGCAGCGGAATCGGGACGGTTAACACTGAAGCTTTCTTT. It is translated as CASSGIGTVNTEAFF.